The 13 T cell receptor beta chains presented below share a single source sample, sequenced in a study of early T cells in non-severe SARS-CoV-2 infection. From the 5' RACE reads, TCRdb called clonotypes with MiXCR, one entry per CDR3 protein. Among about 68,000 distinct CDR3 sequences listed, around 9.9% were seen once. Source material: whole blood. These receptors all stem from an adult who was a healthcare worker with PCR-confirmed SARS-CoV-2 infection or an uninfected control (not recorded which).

The CDR3 DNA reads as TGTGCCAGTACCCCCCGGGGACAGCGTTACGAGCAGTACTTC. Protein product: CASTPRGQRYEQYF. The chain links TRBV19 to TRBJ2-7; 7 bases agree with TRBD1. CDR3 size: 14 residues. From germline, CDR1 is LNHDA and CDR2 SQIVND (reference sequence). V shed 7 bases, J shed 4 bases, and the junction held 10 bases outside the gene matches.

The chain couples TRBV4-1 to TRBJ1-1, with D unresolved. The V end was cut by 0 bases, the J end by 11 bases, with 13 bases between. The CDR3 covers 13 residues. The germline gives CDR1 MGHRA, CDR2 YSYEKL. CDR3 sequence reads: CASSQDLASGAFF. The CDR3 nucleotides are TGCGCCAGCAGCCAAGATTTGGCCTCCGGGGCTTTCTTT.

CDR3 sequence (DNA): TGTGCCAGCTCACCGGGGACAGCTAATGAAAAACTGTTTTTT. It yields the protein CASSPGTANEKLFF. The chain recombines TRBV18 with TRBJ1-4, with 7 bases fitting TRBD1. V shed 3 bases and J 3 bases; nucleotides not matched to a gene: 1. The V gene's germline CDR1 is KGHSH and CDR2 LQKENI. The CDR3 loop spans 14 amino acids.

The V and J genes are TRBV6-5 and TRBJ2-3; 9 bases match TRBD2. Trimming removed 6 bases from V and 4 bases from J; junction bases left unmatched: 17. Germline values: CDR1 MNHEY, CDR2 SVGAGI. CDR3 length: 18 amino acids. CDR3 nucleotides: TGTGCCAGCAGCCGATCGCTAGCGGGACAAGGGGCCGCAGATACGCAGTATTTT. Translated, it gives CASSRSLAGQGAADTQYF.

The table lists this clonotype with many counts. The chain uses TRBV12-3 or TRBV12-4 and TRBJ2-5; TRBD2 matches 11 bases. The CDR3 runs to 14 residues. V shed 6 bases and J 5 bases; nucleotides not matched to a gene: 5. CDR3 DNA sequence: TGTGCCAGCAGGTCGACTAGCGGGAAGGAGACCCAGTACTTC. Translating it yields CASRSTSGKETQYF.

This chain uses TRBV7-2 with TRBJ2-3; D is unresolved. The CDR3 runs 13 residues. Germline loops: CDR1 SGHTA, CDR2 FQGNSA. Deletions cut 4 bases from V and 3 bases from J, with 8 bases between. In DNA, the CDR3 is TGTGCCAGCAGCTACGTAAAAACAGATACGCAGTATTTT. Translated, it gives CASSYVKTDTQYF. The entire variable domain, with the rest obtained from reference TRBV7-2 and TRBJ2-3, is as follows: GAGVSQSPSNKVTEKGKDVELRCDPISGHTALYWYRQSLGQGLEFLIYFQGNSAPDKSGLPSDRFSAERTGGSVSTLTIQRTQQEDSAVYLCASSYVKTDTQYFGPGTRLTVL.

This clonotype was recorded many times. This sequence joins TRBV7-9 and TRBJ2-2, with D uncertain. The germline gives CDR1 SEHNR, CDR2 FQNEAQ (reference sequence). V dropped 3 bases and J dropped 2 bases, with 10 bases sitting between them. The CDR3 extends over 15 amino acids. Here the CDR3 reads CASSFGLHNTGELFF. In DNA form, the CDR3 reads TGTGCCAGCAGCTTCGGTCTACACAACACCGGGGAGCTGTTTTTT.

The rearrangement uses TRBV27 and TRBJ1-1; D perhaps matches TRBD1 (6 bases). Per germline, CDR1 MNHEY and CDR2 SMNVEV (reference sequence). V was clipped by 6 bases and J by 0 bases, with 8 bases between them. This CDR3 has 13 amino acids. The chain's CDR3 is CASRGDMNTEAFF. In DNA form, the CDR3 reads TGTGCCAGCAGGGGGGACATGAACACTGAAGCTTTCTTT.

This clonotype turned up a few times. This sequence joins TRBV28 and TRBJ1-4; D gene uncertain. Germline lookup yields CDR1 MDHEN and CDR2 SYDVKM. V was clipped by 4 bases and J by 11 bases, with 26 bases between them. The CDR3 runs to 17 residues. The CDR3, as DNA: TGTGCCAGCAGTTCCGACCGAACCGACGCGCCCGAGGTGAAACTGTTTTTT. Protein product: CASSSDRTDAPEVKLFF.

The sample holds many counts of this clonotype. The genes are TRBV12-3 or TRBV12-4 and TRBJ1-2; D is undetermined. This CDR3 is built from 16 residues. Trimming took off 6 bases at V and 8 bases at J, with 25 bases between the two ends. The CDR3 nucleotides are TGTGCCAGCAGCTCCTCCCGACGGGTGGGTGAGAACGGCTACACCTTC. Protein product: CASSSSRRVGENGYTF.

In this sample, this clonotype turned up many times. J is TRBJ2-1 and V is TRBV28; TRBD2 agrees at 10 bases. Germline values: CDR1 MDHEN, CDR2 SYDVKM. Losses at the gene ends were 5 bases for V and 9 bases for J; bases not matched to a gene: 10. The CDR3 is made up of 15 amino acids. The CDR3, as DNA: TGTGCCAGCAGTACGCGAGCGGGAGGGCCTCGTGAGCAGTTCTTC. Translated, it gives CASSTRAGGPREQFF. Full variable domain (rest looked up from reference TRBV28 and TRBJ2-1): DVKVTQSSRYLVKRTGEKVFLECVQDMDHENMFWYRQDPGLGLRLIYFSYDVKMKEKGDIPEGYSVSREKKERFSLILESASTNQTSMYLCASSTRAGGPREQFFGPGTRLTVL.

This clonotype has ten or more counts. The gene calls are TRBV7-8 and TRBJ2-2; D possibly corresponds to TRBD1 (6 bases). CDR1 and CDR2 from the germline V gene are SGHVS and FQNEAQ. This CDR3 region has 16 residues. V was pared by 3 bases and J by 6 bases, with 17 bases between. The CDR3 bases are TGTGCCAGCAGCTTCCAGGGGCGCACCCTCCCCGGGGAGCTGTTTTTT. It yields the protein CASSFQGRTLPGELFF.

In DNA form, the CDR3 reads TGTGCCAGCAGTGCGGACAACGGGGAGTATGGCTACACCTTC. Translation gives CASSADNGEYGYTF. The J gene is TRBJ1-2, the V gene TRBV2; D is possibly TRBD1 (5 bases). V was clipped by 4 bases and J by 5 bases, with 14 bases between them. The CDR3 sequence is 14 residues long. Germline V gene sequence: CDR1 SNHLY, CDR2 FYNNEI. The full variable domain, with the rest looked up from reference TRBV2 and TRBJ1-2, is EPEVTQTPSHQVTQMGQEVILRCVPISNHLYFYWYRQILGQKVEFLVSFYNNEISEKSEIFDDQFSVERPDGSNFTLKIRSTKLEDSAMYFCASSADNGEYGYTFGSGTRLTVV.